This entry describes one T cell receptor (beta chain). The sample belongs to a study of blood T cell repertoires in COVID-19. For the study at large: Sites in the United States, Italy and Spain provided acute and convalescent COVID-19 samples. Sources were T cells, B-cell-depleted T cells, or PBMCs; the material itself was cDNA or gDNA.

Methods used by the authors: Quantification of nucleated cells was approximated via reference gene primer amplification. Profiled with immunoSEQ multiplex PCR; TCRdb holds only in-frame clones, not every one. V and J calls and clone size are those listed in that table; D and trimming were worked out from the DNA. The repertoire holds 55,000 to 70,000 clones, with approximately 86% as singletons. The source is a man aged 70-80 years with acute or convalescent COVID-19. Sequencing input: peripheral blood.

This chain's CDR3 is CASSLVRAGVDNEQFF. The CDR3 bases are TGTGCCAGCAGCTTAGTTAGAGCGGGGGTGGATAATGAGCAGTTCTTC. The chain recombines TRBV13 with TRBJ2-1; 8 bases map to TRBD2. CDR1 and CDR2 (germline): PRHDT, FYEKMQ (reference sequence). The CDR3 consists of 16 residues. The trim removed 1 base at V and 7 bases at J, leaving 9 bases unmatched.